The next 25 T cell receptor beta chains were all read from a single sample in a study of regulatory T cells in long-lasting Graves disease. Time point defined: persistent/refractory GD, antithyroid drugs over 5 years with positive TRAb. PBMCs were the source of the RNA used for TCR sequencing. According to the study, TCR beta libraries were built with iRepertoire HTBI primers and CDR3-region Arm-PCR. From the multiplex PCR reads, TCRdb called clonotypes with MiXCR, one entry per CDR3 protein. The data contain about 470,000 distinct CDR3 sequences, roughly 21% of them singletons. The specimen was peripheral blood mononuclear cells (PBMCs), collected when the disease was refractory, from a patient treated with antithyroid drugs. Receptors originate from a female donor with Graves disease.

In the case of this clonotype: This may be a read error, as it is one base from a much larger clone. The chain has TRBV24-1 and TRBJ2-2, with 12 bases fitting TRBD2. The CDR3 consists of 18 residues. J was trimmed by 6 bases and V by 5 bases; bases with no gene match: 12. Germline V CDR1 and CDR2: KGHDR, SFDVKD. CDR3 sequence (DNA): TGTGCCACCAGTGCTAGCGGGAGGGCCCAGAAAAGGTCCGGGGAGCTGTTTTTT. It codes for CATSASGRAQKRSGELFF.

This clonotype has a count of ten or more. This chain joins TRBV12-3 or TRBV12-4 and TRBJ1-5, with D perhaps TRBD1 (5 bases). The ends were cut back, 1 base at V and 0 bases at J, with 10 bases in the middle. The CDR3 is 16 amino acids. The CDR3 DNA reads as TGTGCCAGCAGTTTAGTCTCAGGGACTAGCAATCAGCCCCAGCATTTT. Translated, it gives CASSLVSGTSNQPQHF.

There are a few counts of this clonotype. The gene calls are TRBV19 and TRBJ2-5; D is undetermined. Germline V gives CDR1 LNHDA, CDR2 SQIVND (reference sequence). This CDR3 has 12 amino acids. Trimming removed 11 bases from V and 4 bases from J, with 14 bases in between. In DNA, the CDR3 is TGTGCCTCCAGAGGACCAAGAGAGACCCAGTACTTC. Translated, it gives CASRGPRETQYF.

The chain uses TRBV28 and TRBJ1-1, with no clear D. The CDR3 spans 15 residues. From germline, CDR1 is MDHEN and CDR2 SYDVKM. V lost 5 bases and J lost 3, with 16 bases in between. CDR3 region: CASSPTTAVDTEAFF. CDR3 DNA: TGTGCCAGCAGTCCGACGACGGCCGTTGACACTGAAGCTTTCTTT.

As regards this clonotype: This sequence may be a read error, since a much larger clone differs from it by one base. The chain combines TRBV11-2 with TRBJ1-6; a possible D gene is TRBD1 (6 bases). This CDR3 region has 15 residues. The V and J ends lost 3 bases and 4 bases respectively, with 10 bases between them. CDR1 is SGHAT, CDR2 FQNNGV, per germline. The CDR3, as DNA: TGTGCCAGCAGCTTGGACAGTCCTTATAATTCACCCCTCCACTTT. Protein sequence: CASSLDSPYNSPLHF. Variable domain in full (rest from reference TRBV11-2 and TRBJ1-6): EAGVAQSPRYKIIEKRQSVAFWCNPISGHATLYWYQQILGQGPKLLIQFQNNGVVDDSQLPKDRFSAERLKGVDSTLKIQPAKLEDSAVYLCASSLDSPYNSPLHFGNGTRLTVT.

CDR3 in amino acids: CSARDPDSFNYGYTF. The CDR3 DNA sequence: TGCAGTGCTAGAGACCCGGACAGTTTTAACTATGGCTACACCTTC. This chain uses TRBV20-1 with TRBJ1-2; a possible D gene is TRBD1 (6 bases). V was trimmed by 0 bases and J by 1 base, leaving 12 bases between them. CDR1 is DFQATT, CDR2 SNEGSKA, per germline (reference sequence). The CDR3 is made up of 15 amino acids.

V is TRBV24-1 and J is TRBJ2-3; 12 bases fit TRBD2. The ends lost 3 bases at V and 1 base at J; junction bases unmatched: 1. Germline CDR1 and CDR2: KGHDR and SFDVKD. The CDR3 spans 16 residues. In DNA form, the CDR3 reads TGTGCCACCAGTGATCGGACTAGCGGGGGCACAGATACGCAGTATTTT. Encoded protein: CATSDRTSGGTDTQYF.

The genes are TRBV5-1 and TRBJ1-2, with 9 positions matching TRBD1. Per the germline V gene, CDR1 is SGHRS and CDR2 is YFSETQ. The CDR3 spans 17 residues. Germline trimming cut 0 bases from V and 3 bases from J; bases unmatched to any gene: 9. The CDR3 bases are TGCGCCAGCAGCTTGGATGGACAGGGGTCGAGTGACTATGGCTACACCTTC. Its translation is CASSLDGQGSSDYGYTF.

The chain joins TRBV6-2 or TRBV6-3 to TRBJ2-3; D perhaps matches TRBD1 (6 bases). Germline loops: CDR1 MNHEY, CDR2 SVGEGT. The CDR3 is 13 amino acids. The germline V and J ends were trimmed by 8 bases and 4 bases, with 13 bases remaining between them. For the CDR3, the DNA is TGTGCCAGCTCGGGACACCCTCCAGATACGCAGTATTTT. This translates into CASSGHPPDTQYF.

This clonotype was picked up a small number of times. V gene TRBV5-1 combines with J gene TRBJ2-5; D unresolved. Germline loops: CDR1 SGHRS, CDR2 YFSETQ. This CDR3 comprises 14 residues. V was shortened by 2 bases and J by 5 bases, with 13 bases between the two germline ends. CDR3 bases: TGCGCCAGCAGCTTTCATGAAGGGATGGAGACCCAGTACTTC. Translation: CASSFHEGMETQYF.

Ten or more counts support this clonotype. The rearrangement links TRBV7-2 to TRBJ1-2, with 8 bases identical to TRBD1. The CDR3 runs to 15 residues. J was trimmed by 7 bases and V by 1 base; bases with no gene match: 8. Looked up from germline, CDR1 is SGHTA and CDR2 is FQGNSA. The CDR3 DNA follows: TGTGCCAGCAGCTTAGGGCGACAGGGGTCGGGTGGCTACACCTTC. Encoded protein: CASSLGRQGSGGYTF.

The chain recombines TRBV6-5 with TRBJ2-2; D is unclear. The V gene's germline CDR1 is MNHEY and CDR2 SVGAGI. CDR3 length: 13 amino acids. V was clipped by 0 bases and J by 7 bases, with 6 bases between them. The CDR3 nucleotides read TGTGCCAGCAGTTACTCTGACCTCGGGGAGCTGTTTTTT. Translated: CASSYSDLGELFF.

This clonotype has only a few counts. The chain joins TRBV28 to TRBJ1-2, with 7 bases aligning to TRBD1. Germline V CDR1 and CDR2: MDHEN, SYDVKM. The CDR3 spans 14 residues. V was clipped by 5 bases and J by 7 bases; unmatched bases: 10. This CDR3 is CASSIQGVSIGYTF. DNA for the CDR3: TGTGCCAGCAGTATCCAGGGGGTCTCTATTGGCTACACCTTC.

Ten or more counts support this clonotype. The chain has TRBV24-1 and TRBJ2-5; D is unclear. Trimming shortened V by 3 bases and J by 2 bases, and 9 bases separated the two germline ends. Germline CDR1 is KGHDR and CDR2 is SFDVKD. The CDR3 contains 14 residues. The CDR3 here is CATSDVAKQETQYF. The CDR3 DNA follows: TGTGCCACCAGTGATGTGGCAAAACAAGAGACCCAGTACTTC.

This chain uses TRBV30 with TRBJ1-1; D call uncertain. The CDR3 contains 14 residues. Germline assignment: CDR1 GTSNPN and CDR2 SVGIG (reference sequence). Deletions cut 0 bases from V and 4 bases from J, with 12 bases between. CDR3 sequence reads: CAWSVIGEGTEAFF. Written as DNA, the CDR3 is TGTGCCTGGAGTGTAATCGGGGAGGGCACTGAAGCTTTCTTT.

J is TRBJ2-5 and V is TRBV20-1, with 11 bases identical to TRBD2. The CDR3 is 20 residues long. The V gene end was trimmed by 5 bases and the J gene end by 3 bases; junction bases not matched to a gene: 23. Germline V CDR1 and CDR2: DFQATT, SNEGSKA (reference sequence). The CDR3 protein is CSARGPGGTSGRGFKETQYF. CDR3 sequence (DNA): TGCAGTGCTCGCGGCCCGGGTGGGACTAGCGGACGGGGTTTTAAAGAGACCCAGTACTTC.

The chain has TRBV19 and TRBJ2-2; TRBD1 aligns across 7 bases. The germline CDR1 and CDR2 sequences are LNHDA and SQIVND (reference sequence). V lost 6 bases, J lost 7 bases, and 8 bases stayed unmatched. This CDR3 contains 14 residues. DNA of the CDR3: TGTGCCAGTAGCGACAGGGACCTCGGCGGGGAGCTGTTTTTT. Translated: CASSDRDLGGELFF.

This clonotype was seen only a few times. The chain combines TRBV29-1 with TRBJ1-5; 7 bases are a match to TRBD1. Germline lookup yields CDR1 SQVTM and CDR2 ANQGSEA. The CDR3 covers 14 residues. Trimming at V came to 4 bases and at J to 6 bases, leaving 9 bases not matched to a gene. The CDR3 bases are TGCAGCGTTGTGGTCGGCAGGGGGAGTCAGCCCCAGCATTTT. This gives the protein CSVVVGRGSQPQHF.

At least ten counts were recorded for this clonotype. The chain links TRBV7-9 to TRBJ2-5; possible D gene TRBD2, 6 bases. Germline V lookup: CDR1 SEHNR, CDR2 FQNEAQ (reference sequence). The CDR3 runs to 16 residues. Trimming left V 4 bases short and J 2 bases short, with 17 bases between. CDR3 in amino acids: CASSYLSVGGQETQYF. In DNA form, the CDR3 reads TGTGCCAGCAGCTACCTGAGTGTGGGGGGACAAGAGACCCAGTACTTC.

With respect to this clonotype: This may come from a read error, since a much larger clone is one base off. The chain combines TRBV12-3 or TRBV12-4 with TRBJ1-1; no clear D. This CDR3 spans 15 amino acids. CDR3 DNA sequence: TGTACCAGCAGCCCCGGGCGTCGGGTGAACACTGAAGCTTTCTTT. Protein: CTSSPGRRVNTEAFF.

This clonotype was observed a handful of times. This chain uses TRBV3-1 with TRBJ2-4; D is undetermined. CDR1 and CDR2 from the germline V gene are LGHDT and YNNKEL (reference sequence). Trimming stripped 6 bases from V and 9 bases from J, with 21 bases between. The CDR3 covers 15 residues. The CDR3 here is CASSENPLGRGIQYF. The CDR3 nucleotides are TGTGCCAGCAGTGAAAACCCACTGGGTCGTGGCATTCAGTACTTC.

In this sample, this clonotype turned up many times. Here the CDR3 reads CATSRGQGGEKLFF. CDR3 coding DNA: TGTGCCACCAGCAGAGGACAGGGGGGCGAAAAACTGTTTTTT. The chain is built from TRBV15 and TRBJ1-4; TRBD1 aligns across 9 bases. The CDR3 consists of 14 residues. CDR1 is LNHNV, CDR2 YYDKDF, per germline (reference sequence). With V trimmed by 1 base and J by 8 bases, 2 bases remained unmatched.

This clonotype was recorded at least ten times. The chain recombines TRBV6-5 with TRBJ1-1; D perhaps matches TRBD1 (6 bases). In germline, CDR1 is MNHEY, CDR2 SVGAGI. Trimming took off 0 bases at V and 8 bases at J, with 10 bases between the two ends. This CDR3 is built from 13 residues. The CDR3, as DNA: TGTGCCAGCAGTTACTCTGGGGGGCTCGAAGCTTTCTTT. Translation gives CASSYSGGLEAFF.

In the case of this clonotype: A much larger clone is a single base away; this may be a read error. The missing conserved phenylalanine or tryptophan at the end of this CDR3 makes a read error likely. The rearrangement links TRBV12-3 or TRBV12-4 to TRBJ2-7; TRBD1 agrees at 7 bases. There are 15 residues in the CDR3. V dropped 5 bases and J dropped 5; count of bases not matched to a gene: 12. CDR3 coding DNA: TGTGCCAGCAGTCCCTATGGACAGGTCCCCCACGAGCAGTACCTC. Protein product: CASSPYGQVPHEQYL.

The table lists this clonotype with a count of one. The chain employs TRBV7-9 and TRBJ2-7; D unclear. V was cut by 3 bases and J by 5 bases, with 8 bases left in between. Per the germline V gene, CDR1 is SEHNR and CDR2 is FQNEAQ (reference sequence). The CDR3 covers 12 residues. This chain's CDR3 is CASSFWVNEQYF. As DNA, the CDR3 is TGTGCCAGCAGCTTCTGGGTAAACGAGCAGTACTTC.